The entry that follows covers one T cell receptor (beta chain) sequence. There are 13 residues in the CDR3. Germline values: CDR1 SGDLS, CDR2 YYNGEE. Trimming shortened V by 0 bases and J by 1 base, and 4 bases separated the two germline ends. The sample is drawn from a study of Graves' ophthalmopathy and Graves' hyperthyroidism. Amplifying from RNA transcripts, the study obtained TCR beta CDR3 regions. Amplification began with first-round RT-PCR using HTBI primers, then second-round multiplex PCR was performed. TCRdb re-analysed the multiplex PCR reads in MiXCR, keeping a single row per CDR3 protein. The sample records approximately 540,000 distinct CDR3 sequences, under 45% being singletons.

The chain employs TRBV9 and TRBJ1-1; D uncertain. The sequence was collected from an adult man with Graves' hyperthyroidism. Sequenced sample: peripheral blood or thyroid tissue (not recorded which). The CDR3 loop reads CASSVEWNTEAFF. The CDR3 nucleotides are TGTGCCAGCAGCGTAGAGTGGAACACTGAAGCTTTCTTT.